These 6 T cell receptor beta chains originate from one sample sequenced in a study of tumor-infiltrating lymphocytes in primary liver carcinoma. The authors made TCR beta cDNA from 400 to 600 ng total RNA with a constant-region primer. Three nested multiplex PCR rounds, a slightly modified ARM-PCR method, built the TCR beta libraries. The first two PCR rounds used TRBV1-TRBV30 primers with a Cbeta primer, approximately 10 cycles each. TCRdb processed the multiplex PCR reads anew with MiXCR; each CDR3 protein has one entry. The data contain fewer than 110,000 distinct CDR3 sequences, 65% to 75% of them singletons. Joint extraction of RNA and DNA used about 17-31 mg of bulk tissue that was unsorted. Sequencing input: liver tumor tissue from sampling region 2. Subset of the sample: tumor region T2, inferior pole. These receptor sequences come from a woman aged 55 to 70 with primary liver carcinoma and hepatitis B virus infection.

Comment on this clonotype: A clone one base away is much larger, so this may be a read error. The genes are TRBV14 and TRBJ2-5, with D hard to call. V was cut by 4 bases and J by 0 bases, with 15 bases left in between. CDR3 length: 16 amino acids. Germline-derived CDR1 and CDR2 are SGHDN and FVKESK. The CDR3 DNA is TGTGCCAGCAGCCTAGATCCCCTCCCCCACCAAGAGACCCAGTACTTC. It is translated as CASSLDPLPHQETQYF. Using reference TRBV14 and TRBJ2-5 for the parts outside the CDR3, the full variable domain is EAGVTQFPSHSVIEKGQTVTLRCDPISGHDNLYWYRRVMGKEIKFLLHFVKESKQDESGMPNNRFLAERTGGTYSTLKVQPAELEDSGVYFCASSLDPLPHQETQYFGPGTRLLVL.

This clonotype showed up just a few times. Compared with germline, one end of the junction differs, possibly owing to a read error. CDR3 in amino acids: CASSPRLAGGWDDQFF. The CDR3 nucleotides are TGTGCCAGCAGCCCCCGACTAGCGGGAGGGTGGGATGATCAGTTCTTC. The chain carries TRBV11-2 and TRBJ2-1, with 14 bases that match TRBD2. Germline V gene sequence: CDR1 SGHAT, CDR2 FQNNGV. This CDR3 has 16 residues.

In its sample, this clonotype was seen once. A read error may account for a junction end that differs from germline. This chain joins TRBV10-3 and TRBJ2-7, with D possibly TRBD2 on 6 matching bases. CDR3 length: 16 amino acids. Germline V gives CDR1 ENHRY, CDR2 SYGVKD. The DNA of the CDR3 is TGTGCCATGAGTGAGTCGATCTTCGGGGGTTCCTACGAGCAGTATTTC. As protein: CAMSESIFGGSYEQYF.

This clonotype was found once. V and J are TRBV21-1 and TRBJ1-4. TRBV21-1 is labeled a pseudogene. The CDR3 spans 16 residues. In DNA, the CDR3 is TGTGCCACCAGCAGTGGTGCTGGGCTTGGAAATGAGAAACTGTTTTTT. Translating gives CATSSGAGLGNEKLFF.

In the case of this clonotype: One end of the junction is discordant with germline, which a read error may explain. The chain uses TRBV24-1 and TRBJ2-1; 13 bases fit TRBD2. The germline V gene has CDR1 KGHDR and CDR2 SFDVKD. The CDR3 is 17 residues long. CDR3 nucleotides: TGTGTCACCAGTGTTGGGACTAGCGGGACGCTTTACAATGAGCAGCTCTTC. Its protein product is CVTSVGTSGTLYNEQLF.

Concerning this clonotype: At one end the junction does not follow the germline gene, possibly because of a read error. CDR3 nucleotide sequence: TGTGACAGCAGCGTAGGAACTAACGGGGAGCTTGAGCAGTTCTTC. It translates to CDSSVGTNGELEQFF. This rearrangement joins TRBV11-3 to TRBJ2-1; possibly TRBD2 for D (5 bases). CDR1 is SGHNT and CDR2 is YENEEA in the germline V gene. This CDR3 is 15 amino acids long.